This T cell receptor beta chain was found in a study of shared clonotypes between healthy human individuals. Germline CDR1 and CDR2: MNHEY and SMNVEV (reference sequence). This CDR3 is 12 amino acids long. Trimming pared 8 bases from V and 13 bases from J, leaving 19 bases between. Study outcomes and limitations: Larger richness was generally estimated for naive than memory subsets.

A remark on this clone: What it binds is not known.

Sequenced by immunoSEQ multiplex PCR; TCRdb stores in-frame clones only, minus some. The data contain 2 million to 2.5 million clones, approximately 93% of them singletons. Sequenced sample: naive CD4+ T cells from PBMCs. The sample's subset: CD45RA+ positively selected. The chain joins TRBV27 to TRBJ2-3; D call uncertain. The receptor was derived from a young man in good health. Some clones in this sample may be carry-over from other donors' samples. The CDR3 loop is CASGLYPSVEYF. The CDR3 DNA is TGTGCCAGCGGCCTATACCCTTCCGTGGAGTATTTT.